This T cell receptor beta chain originates from a study of neoadjuvant nivolumab and ipilimumab in lung cancer. Measured with immunoSEQ multiplex PCR; TCRdb has only the in-frame clones, and not every one. The sample has roughly 7,100 clones, around 80% seen once; the top ten hold 4.5% to 6%. This specimen consisted of tumor tissue, obtained after neoadjuvant nivolumab, alone or with ipilimumab, at or shortly before surgery. This TCR was recovered from an adult with non-small cell lung cancer.

CDR3 nucleotides: TGTGCCAGCAGCTGGACCGGGACAGGGGGCGGAGAGCAGTTCTTC. This translates into CASSWTGTGGGEQFF. The chain combines TRBV7-2 with TRBJ2-1, with 12 bases that match TRBD1. Losses at the gene ends were 4 bases for V and 10 bases for J; bases not matched to a gene: 8. CDR1 SGHTA and CDR2 FQGNSA come from the germline V gene. The CDR3 extends over 15 amino acids.